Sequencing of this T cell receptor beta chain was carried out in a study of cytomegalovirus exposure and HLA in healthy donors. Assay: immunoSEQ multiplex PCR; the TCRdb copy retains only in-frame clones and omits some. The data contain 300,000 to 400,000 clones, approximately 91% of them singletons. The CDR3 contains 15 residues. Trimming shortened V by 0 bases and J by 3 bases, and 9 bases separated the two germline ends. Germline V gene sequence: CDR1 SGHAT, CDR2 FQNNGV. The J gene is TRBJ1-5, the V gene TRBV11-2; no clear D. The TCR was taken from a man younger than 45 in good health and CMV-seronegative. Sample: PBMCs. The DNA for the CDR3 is TGTGCCAGCAGCTTAGAGGGAGTGCCCAATCAGCCCCAGCATTTT. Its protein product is CASSLEGVPNQPQHF. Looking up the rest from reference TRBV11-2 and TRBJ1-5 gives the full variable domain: EAGVAQSPRYKIIEKRQSVAFWCNPISGHATLYWYQQILGQGPKLLIQFQNNGVVDDSQLPKDRFSAERLKGVDSTLKIQPAKLEDSAVYLCASSLEGVPNQPQHFGDGTRLSIL.